The sequence of this T cell receptor (beta chain) was determined in a study of blood T cells in healthy people across ages. Study observations and caveats: Greater diversity and more naive CD4+ cells were seen in long-lived donors than in aged donors.

Together with a sample-barcoded 5' primer, a J-beta primer mix was included in a second PCR lasting about 6 to 11 cycles. TCRdb re-derived calls from the 5' RACE reads in MiXCR, one entry per CDR3 protein. The sample contains 600,000 to 800,000 distinct CDR3 sequences, around 21% of which appear only once. The V end lost 4 bases, the J end lost 0 bases, and 14 bases lay between the germline ends. The CDR3 has 15 amino acids. The V gene's germline CDR1 is DFQATT and CDR2 SNEGSKA (reference sequence). With respect to this clonotype: Antigen specificity is unknown.

The rearrangement uses TRBV20-1 and TRBJ2-3; possible D gene TRBD2, 5 bases. Sequenced input: blood. The clonotype comes from a man between 70 and 80 years old in good health. The CDR3 bases are TGCAGTGCTACGGACCGGGGAGCGAGCACAGATACGCAGTATTTT. This sequence encodes CSATDRGASTDTQYF.